This T cell receptor (beta chain) was found in a study of shared clonotypes between healthy human individuals. Regarding the study as a whole: Donors were few, which limited the genetic and exposure-history diversity represented.

CDR1 MNHEY and CDR2 SVGAGI come from the germline V gene. Deletions cut 0 bases from V and 5 bases from J, with 8 bases between. The CDR3 consists of 14 residues. As concerns this clone: Its antigen is currently unknown.

TCRdb's copy holds only in-frame clones and misses some; the assay was immunoSEQ multiplex PCR. Of over a million clones listed, around 98% were seen once; the top ten hold roughly 0.4%. All donors were Caucasian adults living in Nashville, Tennessee. A split of CD4+ cells into CD45RA+ naive and CD45RA-negative memory subsets was performed. The TCR comes from a man aged 30 to 39 in good health. The sequencing input was naive CD4+ T cells sorted from blood. Subset given: CD45RA+ positively selected. This chain joins TRBV6-5 and TRBJ2-1, with D perhaps matching TRBD1 or TRBD2 (5 bases each). In DNA, the CDR3 is TGTGCCAGCAGTTACTCTGGGACCCACAATGAGCAGTTCTTC. It codes for CASSYSGTHNEQFF.